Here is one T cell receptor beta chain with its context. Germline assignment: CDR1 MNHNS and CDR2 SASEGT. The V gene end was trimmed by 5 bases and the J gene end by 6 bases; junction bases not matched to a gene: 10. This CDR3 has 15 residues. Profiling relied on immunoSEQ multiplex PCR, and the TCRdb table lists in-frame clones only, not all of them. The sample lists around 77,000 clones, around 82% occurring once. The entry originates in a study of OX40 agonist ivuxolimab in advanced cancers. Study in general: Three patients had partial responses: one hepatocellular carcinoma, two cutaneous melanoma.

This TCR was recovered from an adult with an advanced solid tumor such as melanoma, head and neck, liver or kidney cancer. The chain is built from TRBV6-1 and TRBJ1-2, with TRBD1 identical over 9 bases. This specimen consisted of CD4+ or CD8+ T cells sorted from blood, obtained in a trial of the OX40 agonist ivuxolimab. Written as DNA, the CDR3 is TGTGCCAGCAGTAAAACGGGACAGGGCAGCCATGGCTACACCTTC. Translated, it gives CASSKTGQGSHGYTF.